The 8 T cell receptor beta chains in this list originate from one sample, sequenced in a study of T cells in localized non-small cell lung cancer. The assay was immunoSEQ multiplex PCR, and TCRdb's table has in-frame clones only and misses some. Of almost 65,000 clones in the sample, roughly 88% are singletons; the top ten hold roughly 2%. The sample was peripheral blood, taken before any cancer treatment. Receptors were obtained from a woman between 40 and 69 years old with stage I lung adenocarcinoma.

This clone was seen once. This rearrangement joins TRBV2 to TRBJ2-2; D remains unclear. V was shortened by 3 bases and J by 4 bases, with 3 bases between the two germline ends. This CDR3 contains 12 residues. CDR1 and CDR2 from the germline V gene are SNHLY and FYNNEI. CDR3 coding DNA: TGTGCCAGCAGTGATACCACCGGGGAGCTGTTTTTT. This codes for CASSDTTGELFF. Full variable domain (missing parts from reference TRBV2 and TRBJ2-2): EPEVTQTPSHQVTQMGQEVILRCVPISNHLYFYWYRQILGQKVEFLVSFYNNEISEKSEIFDDQFSVERPDGSNFTLKIRSTKLEDSAMYFCASSDTTGELFFGEGSRLTVL.

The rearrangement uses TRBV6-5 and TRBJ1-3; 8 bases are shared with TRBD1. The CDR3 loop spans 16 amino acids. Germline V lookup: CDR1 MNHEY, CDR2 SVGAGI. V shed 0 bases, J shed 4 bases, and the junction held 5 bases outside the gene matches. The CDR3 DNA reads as TGTGCCAGCAGTTACTCGGTACAGGGGGGAGGAAACACCATATATTTT. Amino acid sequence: CASSYSVQGGGNTIYF.

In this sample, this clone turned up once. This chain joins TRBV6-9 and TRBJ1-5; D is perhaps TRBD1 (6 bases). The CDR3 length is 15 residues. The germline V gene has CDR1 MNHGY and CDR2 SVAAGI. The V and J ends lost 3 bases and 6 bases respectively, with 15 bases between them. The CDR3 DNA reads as TGTGCCAGCAGTTACCAACAGGGAAAGGGTCAGCCCCAGCATTTT. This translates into CASSYQQGKGQPQHF.

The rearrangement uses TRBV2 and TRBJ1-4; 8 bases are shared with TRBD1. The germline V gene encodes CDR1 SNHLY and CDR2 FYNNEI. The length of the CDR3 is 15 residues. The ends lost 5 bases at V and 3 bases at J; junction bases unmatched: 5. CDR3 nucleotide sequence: TGTGCCAGCAGTTACCAGGGGGCCCCTAATGAAAAACTGTTTTTT. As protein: CASSYQGAPNEKLFF.

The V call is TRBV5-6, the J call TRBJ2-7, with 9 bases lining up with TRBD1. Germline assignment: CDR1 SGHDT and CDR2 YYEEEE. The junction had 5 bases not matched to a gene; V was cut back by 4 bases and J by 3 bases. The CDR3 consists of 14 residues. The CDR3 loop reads CASSVTGGNYEQYF. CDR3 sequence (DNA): TGTGCCAGCAGCGTGACAGGGGGTAACTACGAGCAGTACTTC.

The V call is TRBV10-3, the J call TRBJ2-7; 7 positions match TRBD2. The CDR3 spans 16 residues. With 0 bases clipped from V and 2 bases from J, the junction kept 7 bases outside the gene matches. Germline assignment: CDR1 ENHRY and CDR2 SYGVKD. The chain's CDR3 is CAISESKGGPAYEQYF. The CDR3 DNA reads TGTGCCATCAGTGAGTCGAAGGGAGGGCCGGCCTACGAGCAGTACTTC.

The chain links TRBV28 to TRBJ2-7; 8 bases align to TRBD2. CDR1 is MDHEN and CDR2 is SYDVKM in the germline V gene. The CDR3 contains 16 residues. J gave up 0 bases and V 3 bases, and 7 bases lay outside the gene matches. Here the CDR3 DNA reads TGTGCCAGCAGTTTGGAACGGGAGGGACTCTCCTACGAGCAGTACTTC. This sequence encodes CASSLEREGLSYEQYF.

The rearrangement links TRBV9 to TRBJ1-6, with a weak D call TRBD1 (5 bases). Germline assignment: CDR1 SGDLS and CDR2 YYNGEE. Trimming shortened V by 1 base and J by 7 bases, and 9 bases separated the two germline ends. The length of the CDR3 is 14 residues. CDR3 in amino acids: CASSVQGGNSPLHF. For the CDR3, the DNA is TGTGCCAGCAGCGTACAGGGAGGGAATTCACCCCTCCACTTT. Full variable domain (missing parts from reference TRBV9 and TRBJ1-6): DSGVTQTPKHLITATGQRVTLRCSPRSGDLSVYWYQQSLDQGLQFLIQYYNGEERAKGNILERFSAQQFPDLHSELNLSSLELGDSALYFCASSVQGGNSPLHFGNGTRLTVT.